The 17 T cell receptor beta chains listed next were all sequenced from one sample in a study of shared clonotypes between healthy human individuals. CD45RO-negative cells were positively selected for CCR7, leaving out terminally differentiated effector memory CD45RA+ cells. Libraries were prepared by immunoSEQ multiplex PCR; TCRdb keeps only in-frame clonotypes and omits some of them. The sample includes a few million clones, around 93% of them seen just once. The specimen was naive CD8+ T cells from PBMCs. All receptors come from a man aged 18 to 29 in good health. Some clones in this sample may be carry-over from other donors' samples.

This chain joins TRBV28 and TRBJ2-1; TRBD1 agrees at 7 bases. CDR1 is MDHEN, CDR2 SYDVKM, per germline. CDR3 length: 14 residues. V lost 4 bases and J lost 6; bases outside the gene matches: 6. The CDR3 DNA reads TGTGCCAGCAGTTCAGGGACAGCCCGCAATGAGCAGTTCTTC. Translating it yields CASSSGTARNEQFF.

The CDR3 is CASKPTGISYEQYF. The DNA of the CDR3 is TGTGCCAGTAAACCAACAGGGATCTCCTACGAGCAGTACTTC. The rearrangement links TRBV19 to TRBJ2-7, with D perhaps matching TRBD1 (6 bases). Trimming left V 7 bases short and J 0 bases short, with 13 bases between. The length of the CDR3 is 14 residues. Germline V gene data show CDR1 as LNHDA and CDR2 as SQIVND (reference sequence). The full variable domain, with the rest looked up from reference TRBV19 and TRBJ2-7, is DGGITQSPKYLFRKEGQNVTLSCEQNLNHDAMYWYRQDPGQGLRLIYYSQIVNDFQKGDIAEGYSVSREKKESFPLTVTSAQKNPTAFYLCASKPTGISYEQYFGPGTRLTVT.

The rearrangement links TRBV7-9 to TRBJ2-1; 7 bases fit TRBD1. The germline CDR1 and CDR2 sequences are SEHNR and FQNEAQ (reference sequence). Germline trimming cut 7 bases from V and 7 bases from J; bases unmatched to any gene: 7. This CDR3 is built from 13 residues. DNA for the CDR3: TGTGCCAGCATCACCGGGACAGCTAATGAGCAGTTCTTC. Translation gives CASITGTANEQFF.

The chain recombines TRBV11-2 with TRBJ2-1; unclear D gene. Germline V CDR1 and CDR2: SGHAT, FQNNGV. Between the trimmed V and J ends, which lost 3 bases and 0 bases, there was a span of 6 bases. This CDR3 contains 14 residues. The CDR3 DNA sequence: TGTGCCAGCAGCTTCCCTTACTCCTACAATGAGCAGTTCTTC. As protein: CASSFPYSYNEQFF.

J is TRBJ2-7 and V is TRBV5-1; D is unresolved. V was cut by 4 bases and J by 2 bases, with 13 bases left in between. This CDR3 contains 14 residues. Germline CDR1 reads SGHRS; CDR2 reads YFSETQ. Here the CDR3 reads CASSHTGTAYEQYF. CDR3 nucleotides: TGCGCCAGCAGCCACACCGGCACAGCCTACGAGCAGTACTTC.

Worth noting for this clone: Additional DNA sequences in this sample encode the identical CDR3. This chain connects TRBV27 to TRBJ2-7, with 10 bases fitting TRBD1. This CDR3 contains 16 residues. Germline values: CDR1 MNHEY, CDR2 SMNVEV (reference sequence). The junction had 7 bases not matched to a gene; V was cut back by 5 bases and J by 0 bases. In DNA form, the CDR3 reads TGTGCCAGCAGTCCATCGACAGGGGGCATCTCCTACGAGCAGTACTTC. Protein sequence: CASSPSTGGISYEQYF.

The V and J genes are TRBV7-9 and TRBJ2-2; D remains ambiguous. Trimming cost V 0 bases and J 2 bases, with 7 bases left between them. The V gene's germline CDR1 is SEHNR and CDR2 FQNEAQ (reference sequence). The CDR3 is made up of 15 amino acids. CDR3 amino acids: CASSLAARNTGELFF. DNA for the CDR3: TGTGCCAGCAGCTTAGCAGCTAGAAACACCGGGGAGCTGTTTTTT.

J is TRBJ2-2 and V is TRBV10-3; D is ambiguous. Trimming stripped 2 bases from V and 2 bases from J, with 12 bases between. The germline V gene has CDR1 ENHRY and CDR2 SYGVKD. CDR3 length: 16 amino acids. CDR3 nucleotides: TGTGCCATCAGTGAGAAAAACAGCGATAACACCGGGGAGCTGTTTTTT. Protein sequence: CAISEKNSDNTGELFF.

The chain is built from TRBV4-3 and TRBJ1-3; D not certain. The CDR3 runs to 15 residues. Germline-derived CDR1 and CDR2 are LGHNA and YSLEER. V was clipped by 4 bases and J by 8 bases, with 18 bases between them. CDR3 residues: CASSRRESNWDTIYF. CDR3 DNA sequence: TGCGCCAGCAGCCGAAGAGAATCTAATTGGGACACCATATATTTT.

V is TRBV9 and J is TRBJ2-7; 8 bases match TRBD2. The trim removed 7 bases at V and 2 bases at J, leaving 8 bases unmatched. This CDR3 spans 14 amino acids. The V gene's germline CDR1 is SGDLS and CDR2 YYNGEE. Here the CDR3 reads CASAGGGTAYEQYF. The CDR3 nucleotides are TGTGCCAGCGCCGGGGGGGGCACGGCCTACGAGCAGTACTTC.

The chain employs TRBV27 and TRBJ2-1; no reliable D call. In germline, CDR1 is MNHEY, CDR2 SMNVEV (reference sequence). Deletions cut 3 bases from V and 5 bases from J, with 14 bases between. The CDR3 has 15 amino acids. CDR3 nucleotides: TGTGCCAGCAGTTTCATCCCGACCGTTAACAATGAGCAGTTCTTC. Its translation is CASSFIPTVNNEQFF.

A word on this clone: Other DNA sequences in this sample translate to the same CDR3. The chain recombines TRBV7-9 with TRBJ2-1; D is possibly TRBD2 (5 bases). This CDR3 comprises 13 residues. V lost 4 bases to trimming and J lost 4 bases, with 8 bases between them. Per germline, CDR1 SEHNR and CDR2 FQNEAQ (reference sequence). CDR3 bases: TGTGCCAGCAGCTCTGGACTGTACAATGAGCAGTTCTTC. This encodes CASSSGLYNEQFF.

This chain joins TRBV10-3 and TRBJ2-7, with 7 positions matching TRBD1. The length of the CDR3 is 12 residues. V lost 9 bases and J lost 2; bases outside the gene matches: 4. Germline CDR1 ENHRY, CDR2 SYGVKD. The CDR3 DNA sequence: TGTGCCATGGGACAGCCCGCCTACGAGCAGTACTTC. It encodes CAMGQPAYEQYF.

The CDR3 region has the DNA TGTGCCAGCAGCCTCCTGAGCCAGGGGTACGAGCAGTACTTC. It yields the protein CASSLLSQGYEQYF. The chain joins TRBV6-5 to TRBJ2-7; D might be TRBD1 (6 bases). The CDR3 runs 14 residues. Germline V CDR1 and CDR2: MNHEY, SVGAGI. The V and J ends lost 6 bases and 4 bases respectively, with 16 bases between them.

The chain recombines TRBV27 with TRBJ2-7; the D is unclear. V lost 6 bases and J 0 bases, leaving 21 bases between the germline ends. Germline assignment: CDR1 MNHEY and CDR2 SMNVEV (reference sequence). The CDR3 loop spans 17 amino acids. The CDR3 sequence: CASSPRGSKKFSYEQYF. DNA of the CDR3: TGTGCCAGCAGCCCCCGAGGCTCAAAGAAGTTCTCCTACGAGCAGTACTTC.

This chain joins TRBV5-1 and TRBJ2-1; TRBD1 might be the D (5 bases). CDR1 SGHRS and CDR2 YFSETQ come from the germline V gene. The germline V and J ends were trimmed by 6 bases and 6 bases, with 19 bases remaining between them. This CDR3 is built from 15 residues. The chain's CDR3 is CASIPRPARGNEQFF. The CDR3 DNA sequence: TGCGCCAGCATCCCTCGGCCGGCTAGGGGCAATGAGCAGTTCTTC.

The CDR3 sequence is CASTGVLAGGPGEQFF. The CDR3 DNA is TGTGCCAGCACAGGCGTCCTAGCGGGAGGGCCGGGTGAGCAGTTCTTC. This chain links TRBV27 with TRBJ2-1, with 12 bases fitting TRBD2. This CDR3 spans 16 amino acids. The trim removed 7 bases at V and 9 bases at J, leaving 13 bases unmatched. Per the germline V gene, CDR1 is MNHEY and CDR2 is SMNVEV (reference sequence).